The rows below give T cell receptor beta chains drawn from one sample of a study of blood T cell repertoires in COVID-19. Sequencing used immunoSEQ multiplex PCR; TCRdb keeps in-frame clones, though not all of them. The sample shows approximately 66,000 clones, over 80% of them seen only once. Material: peripheral blood. All receptors come from a human donor with active COVID-19. The donor label of this sample is uncertain. Both conserved end residues are part of each CDR3. The D gene is left open where the match is weak. Clone size is shown for a subset of rows, as once, few, many or a class of expanded clone.

abundance	j_gene	d_gene	v_gene	CDR3aa	CDR3nt
.	TRBJ2-7	TRBD1	TRBV9	CASSVDRGRNEQYF	TGTGCCAGCAGCGTAGACAGGGGGAGGAACGAGCAGTACTTC
.	TRBJ2-2	TRBD1	TRBV11-2	CASSPGQGGTGELFF	TGTGCCAGCAGCCCGGGACAGGGGGGTACCGGGGAGCTGTTTTTT
.	TRBJ1-5	.	TRBV5-6	CASSLMKGHGVGPQHF	TGTGCCAGCAGCTTGATGAAGGGACACGGAGTGGGGCCCCAGCATTTT
.	TRBJ2-1	TRBD1	TRBV7-3	CASSPQGGRNEQFF	TGTGCCAGCAGCCCACAGGGGGGCCGGAATGAGCAGTTCTTC
.	TRBJ2-7	TRBD1	TRBV27	CASGRTGREEQYF	TGTGCCAGCGGACGGACAGGGCGTGAAGAGCAGTACTTC
.	TRBJ1-5	TRBD1	TRBV24-1	CATSDSGQGLMRRDGNQPQHF	TGTGCCACCAGTGACTCGGGACAGGGGCTGATGAGAAGGGATGGCAATCAGCCCCAGCATTTT
.	TRBJ1-4	.	TRBV27	CASSDSPHF	TGTGCCAGTTCGGACAGTCCGCATTTT
.	TRBJ1-1	TRBD1	TRBV30	CASPGQGNTEAFF	TGTGCCTCGCCGGGACAGGGGAACACTGAAGCTTTCTTT
.	TRBJ1-1	TRBD1	TRBV6-6	CASSYTGTASNTEAFF	TGTGCCAGCAGTTACACCGGGACAGCCTCGAACACTGAAGCTTTCTTT
.	TRBJ2-7	.	TRBV3-1/TRBV3-2	CASSQVTRGEQYF	TGTGCCAGCAGCCAAGTCACAAGAGGCGAGCAGTACTTC
.	TRBJ2-5	.	TRBV9	CASSVGTGSGETQYF	TGTGCCAGCAGCGTCGGAACAGGATCGGGAGAGACCCAGTACTTC
.	TRBJ1-6	TRBD1	TRBV4-1	CASSHFDRDYNSPLHF	TGCGCCAGCAGCCATTTCGACAGGGACTATAATTCACCCCTCCACTTT
.	TRBJ1-5	TRBD1	TRBV19	CASHRTGLKDSNQPQHF	TGTGCCAGTCACCGGACAGGGCTTAAAGATAGCAATCAGCCCCAGCATTTT
.	TRBJ2-7	.	TRBV7-9	CASSRPGVSAYEQYF	TGTGCCAGCAGCCGTCCAGGGGTTTCGGCCTACGAGCAGTACTTC
.	TRBJ1-5	TRBD1	TRBV5-1	CASSSTGYGQPQHF	TGCGCCAGCAGCTCGACAGGGTATGGTCAGCCCCAGCATTTT
.	TRBJ1-3	TRBD1	TRBV28	CASNPGQAGNTIYF	TGTGCCAGCAACCCGGGACAGGCTGGAAACACCATATATTTT
.	TRBJ1-4	.	TRBV14	CASRPQGTEKLFF	TGTGCCAGCAGACCACAGGGTACTGAAAAACTGTTTTTT
few	TRBJ1-2	TRBD1	TRBV30	CAWSTPTGGSGGYTF	TGTGCCTGGAGTACCCCGACAGGGGGCTCTGGCGGCTACACCTTC
once	TRBJ2-1	TRBD2	TRBV19	CASSIQSGGSYNEQFF	TGTGCCAGTAGTATACAGAGCGGGGGGTCCTACAATGAGCAGTTCTTC
.	TRBJ1-1	TRBD1	TRBV27	CASSPPGGTWVFF	TGTGCCAGCAGTCCGCCAGGGGGAACTTGGGTTTTCTTT
.	TRBJ2-1	TRBD2	TRBV14	CASSQAFRTSGGREEQFF	TGTGCCAGCAGCCAAGCCTTTAGGACTAGCGGGGGCCGGGAGGAGCAGTTCTTC
.	TRBJ2-3	TRBD1	TRBV12-3/TRBV12-4	CASRERGRDTQYF	TGTGCCAGCAGGGAGAGGGGGCGAGATACGCAGTATTTT
few	TRBJ2-7	.	TRBV2	CASRVEEGVRSEQYF	TGTGCCAGCAGGGTTGAGGAGGGAGTAAGGAGCGAGCAGTACTTC
.	TRBJ2-7	TRBD2	TRBV10-2	CASRPGGTYEQYF	TGCGCCAGCAGGCCCGGGGGGACCTACGAGCAGTACTTC
.	TRBJ2-3	TRBD2	TRBV10-3	CAISESLAGDADTQYF	TGTGCCATCAGTGAGTCCCTAGCGGGAGACGCAGATACGCAGTATTTT
.	TRBJ2-1	TRBD2	TRBV6-2/TRBV6-3	CASSSTSGTYNEQFF	TGTGCCAGCAGTAGTACTAGCGGGACTTACAATGAGCAGTTCTTC
once	TRBJ2-5	TRBD2	TRBV3-1/TRBV3-2	CASSPTEASGQETQYF	TGTGCCAGCAGCCCCACCGAGGCTAGCGGCCAAGAGACCCAGTACTTC
.	TRBJ1-2	TRBD1	TRBV6-1	CASSEATGNHGYTF	TGTGCCAGCAGTGAAGCGACAGGGAATCATGGCTACACCTTC